Listed below are T cell receptor beta chains from one sample, sequenced in a study of Graves' ophthalmopathy and Graves' hyperthyroidism. MiXCR was run by TCRdb on the multiplex PCR reads, yielding one entry per CDR3 protein. The table has under 200,000 distinct CDR3 sequences, approximately 38% seen once; the top ten hold approximately 5.5%. The sample consisted of peripheral blood. These receptors came from a woman aged 40 to 50 with Graves' ophthalmopathy. CDR3s include the opening cysteine and the closing phenylalanine or tryptophan. The order of the fields is V gene, clone size, D gene, J gene, CDR3 DNA, CDR3 protein. A D gene is named only where the DNA matches it firmly. The size entry is marked missing in some rows and otherwise reads once, few, many or a size class.

TRBV11-2,-,-,TRBJ1-5,TGTGCCAGCAGCTTGGCCGGGTTGGAGCCCCAGCATTTT,CASSLAGLEPQHF
TRBV28,-,-,TRBJ1-2,TGTGCCAGCAACCGGGAGGTGGACTATGGCTACACCTTC,CASNREVDYGYTF
TRBV11-2,many,-,TRBJ1-2,TGTGCCAGCAGCTTCTCAGGCGCCTATGGCTACACCTTC,CASSFSGAYGYTF
TRBV5-1,many,TRBD1,TRBJ1-2,TGCGCCAGCAGCAGACAGGGAGGGGGCGGCTACACCTTC,CASSRQGGGGYTF
TRBV2,many,TRBD1,TRBJ1-1,TGTGCCAGCATCCAGGACAGGGGTGCCTTCACTGAAGCTTTCTTT,CASIQDRGAFTEAFF
TRBV6-1,many,TRBD1,TRBJ1-6,TGTGCCAGCAGGTCGAACAGGGGGGAGTATTCACCCCTCCACTTT,CASRSNRGEYSPLHF
TRBV6-1,many,-,TRBJ2-7,TGTGCCAGCACTGGGATCGGCTACGAGCAGTACTTC,CASTGIGYEQYF
TRBV12-3/TRBV12-4,-,-,TRBJ2-7,TGTGCCAGCAGTATGACCGGGACTGTAGTCTACGAGCAGTACTTC,CASSMTGTVVYEQYF
TRBV14,many,-,TRBJ1-6,TGTGCCAGCAGCCAAGCATGGGGATCACCCCTCCACTTT,CASSQAWGSPLHF
TRBV7-9,-,-,TRBJ1-1,TGTGCCAGCAGCTCGGCGACAGGTAAAGCTTTCTTT,CASSSATGKAFF
TRBV12-3/TRBV12-4,-,-,TRBJ1-1,TGTGCCAGCAGGTCAGGACGGCAGACTGAAGCTTTCTTT,CASRSGRQTEAFF
TRBV27,-,-,TRBJ1-2,TGTGCCAGCAGTCTCGGGACGCCCCCCTATGGCTACACCTTC,CASSLGTPPYGYTF
TRBV6-2/TRBV6-3,-,-,TRBJ2-7,TGTGCCAGCAGTTACGGCGGCCCTATGGGGGAGCAGTACTTC,CASSYGGPMGEQYF
TRBV6-2/TRBV6-3,-,-,TRBJ2-7,TGTGCCAGCAGTTACTTCCGGACAGTGCCCTACGAGCAGTACTTC,CASSYFRTVPYEQYF
TRBV7-2,-,TRBD2,TRBJ2-5,TGTGCCAGCAGCCGATCCCTAGCGGGAGAGACCCAGTACTTC,CASSRSLAGETQYF
TRBV6-4,once,TRBD1,TRBJ2-7,TGTGCCAGCAGTACCGGACAGGGGGCTTACGAGCAGTACTTC,CASSTGQGAYEQYF
TRBV7-2,-,-,TRBJ2-5,TGTGCCAGCAGCGGGAAGGGGAAAGAGACCCAGTACTTC,CASSGKGKETQYF
TRBV18,many,TRBD2,TRBJ2-5,TGTGCCAGCTCTGGGACTAGCGGGGGTCAAGAGACCCAGTACTTC,CASSGTSGGQETQYF
TRBV10-3,many,TRBD1,TRBJ1-2,TGTGCCATCAGGCCCTCCCAGGGGGACGAAGGCTACACCTTC,CAIRPSQGDEGYTF
TRBV7-2,-,-,TRBJ1-5,TGTGCCAGCAGCTTAGCAGCAGGGGTTCGCAATCAGCCCCAGCATTTT,CASSLAAGVRNQPQHF
TRBV6-1,-,-,TRBJ1-5,TGTGCCAGCAGTCCTAGAGAATATAGCAATCAGCCCCAGCATTTT,CASSPREYSNQPQHF
TRBV28,-,-,TRBJ1-2,TGTGCCAGCAGTTTCACTACGGCCGGTGGCTACACCTTC,CASSFTTAGGYTF
TRBV7-9,many,-,TRBJ2-2,TGTGCCAGCAGCCAGGAATACACCGGGGAGCTGTTTTTT,CASSQEYTGELFF
TRBV7-8,many,TRBD1,TRBJ2-5,TGTGCCAGCGGACCCCCCGGGACAGGGGAAGAGACCCAGTACTTC,CASGPPGTGEETQYF
TRBV30,many,-,TRBJ1-3,TGTGCCTGGAGGAGGAACCGGGGGGCCTCTGGAAACACCATATATTTT,CAWRRNRGASGNTIYF
TRBV11-2,-,-,TRBJ1-2,TGTGCCAGCAGCTTAGAGGGCGGTCAGACCCTGGGCTACACCTTC,CASSLEGGQTLGYTF
TRBV15,-,-,TRBJ1-6,TGTGCCACCAGCAGAATCCCGGGTTCCTATAATTCACCCCTCCACTTT,CATSRIPGSYNSPLHF
TRBV7-2,many,-,TRBJ2-7,TGTGCCAGCAGCTTAGACGCCCACTCCTACGAGCAGTACTTC,CASSLDAHSYEQYF
TRBV2,-,-,TRBJ1-1,TGTGCCAGCAGTGCAAACAGGGACACTGAAGCTTTCTTT,CASSANRDTEAFF
TRBV12-3/TRBV12-4,many,-,TRBJ2-7,TGTGCCAGCAGTTTCATGGTTCTCGACGAGCAGTACTTC,CASSFMVLDEQYF
TRBV5-1,many,TRBD1,TRBJ1-1,TGCGCCAGCAGCGGGACAGCTGGTGACACTGAAGCTTTCTTT,CASSGTAGDTEAFF
TRBV10-3,many,TRBD1,TRBJ2-5,TGTGCCATCAAACGACAGGGGGACGAGACCCAGTACTTC,CAIKRQGDETQYF
TRBV6-5,many,-,TRBJ2-2,TGTGCCAGCAACGGGGGCGCGAGCACCGGGGAGCTGTTTTTT,CASNGGASTGELFF
TRBV6-5,-,TRBD1,TRBJ1-2,TGTGCCAGCAGTTACAATGTCAGGGGGGACTATGGCTACACCTTC,CASSYNVRGDYGYTF
TRBV7-3,-,-,TRBJ2-7,TGTGCCAGCAACCCCGGGCTAGCGAGACAGTACTTC,CASNPGLARQYF
TRBV19,-,-,TRBJ1-5,TGTGCCAGTGCTCCGACGAGCGGCAATCAGCCCCAGCATTTT,CASAPTSGNQPQHF
TRBV24-1,once,TRBD1,TRBJ2-5,TGTGCCACCAGTGATTTCGGGACAGGGACCAGGGGGACCCAGTACTTC,CATSDFGTGTRGTQYF
TRBV13,many,TRBD1,TRBJ2-7,TGTGCCAGCAGCCTGGACAGGGGGTCCTACGAGCAGTACTTC,CASSLDRGSYEQYF
TRBV6-1,few,-,TRBJ2-7,TGTGCCAGCGGGCGGACCTACGAGCAGTACTTC,CASGRTYEQYF
TRBV12-3/TRBV12-4,-,TRBD2,TRBJ2-5,TGTGCCAGCAGTTTAGCAGGGACTAGCCGAACCCAGTACTTC,CASSLAGTSRTQYF